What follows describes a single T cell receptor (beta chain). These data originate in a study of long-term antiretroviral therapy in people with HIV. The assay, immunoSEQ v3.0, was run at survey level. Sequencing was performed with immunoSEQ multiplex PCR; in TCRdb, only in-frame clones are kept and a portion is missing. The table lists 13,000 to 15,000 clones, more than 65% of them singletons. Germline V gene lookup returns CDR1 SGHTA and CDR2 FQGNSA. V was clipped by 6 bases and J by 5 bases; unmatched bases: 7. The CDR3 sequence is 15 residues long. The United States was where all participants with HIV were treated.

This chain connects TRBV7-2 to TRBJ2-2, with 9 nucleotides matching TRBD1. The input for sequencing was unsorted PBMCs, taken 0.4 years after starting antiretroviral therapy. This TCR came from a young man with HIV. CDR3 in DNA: TGTGCCAGCAGTAACGGACAGGGGCGGACCGGGGAGCTGTTTTTT. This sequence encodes CASSNGQGRTGELFF.